These 25 T cell receptor beta chains share one sample of origin, sequenced in a study of shared clonotypes between healthy human individuals. Using immunoSEQ multiplex PCR, the repertoire was profiled, and TCRdb retains in-frame clones only, with some absent. The sample lists approximately 2.5 million clones; 93% were seen once. Material: naive CD4+ T cells from PBMCs. Noted subset: CD45RA+ positively selected. All receptors derive from a man aged 18 to 35 in good health. Some clones in this sample may be carry-over from other donors' samples.

The rearrangement links TRBV11-3 to TRBJ2-5, with TRBD1 identical over 9 bases. The ends lost 1 base at V and 2 bases at J; junction bases unmatched: 14. Germline V gene sequence: CDR1 SGHNT, CDR2 YENEEA. This CDR3 is 19 amino acids long. CDR3 sequence reads: CASSLGPPLTGGGQETQYF. In nucleotides, the CDR3 is TGTGCCAGCAGCTTAGGCCCCCCGCTGACAGGGGGTGGACAAGAGACCCAGTACTTC.

J is TRBJ2-3 and V is TRBV7-3; the match to TRBD1 covers 7 bases. Germline CDR1 is SGHTA and CDR2 is FQGTGA. The CDR3 has 17 amino acids. J gave up 8 bases and V 2 bases, and 16 bases lay outside the gene matches. The CDR3 DNA sequence: TGTGCCAGCAGCTTATATGGGCAGGGGGACATAGGCGGTACGCAGTATTTT. Amino acids: CASSLYGQGDIGGTQYF. Together with reference TRBV7-3 and TRBJ2-3, the CDR3 gives the full variable domain: GAGVSQTPSNKVTEKGKYVELRCDPISGHTALYWYRQSLGQGPEFLIYFQGTGAADDSGLPNDRFFAVRPEGSVSTLKIQRTERGDSAVYLCASSLYGQGDIGGTQYFGPGTRLTVL.

The J gene is TRBJ2-7, the V gene TRBV7-9; 11 bases align to TRBD2. CDR3 length: 15 residues. Germline CDR1 and CDR2: SEHNR and FQNEAQ (reference sequence). With V trimmed by 5 bases and J by 2 bases, 5 bases remained unmatched. The DNA for the CDR3 is TGTGCCAGCAGCATCCGACTAGCGGGAACCTACGAGCAGTACTTC. It is translated as CASSIRLAGTYEQYF.

A note on this clone: At the DNA level, this CDR3 is encoded by other sequences in the same sample as well. The rearrangement links TRBV6-1 to TRBJ1-4; D uncertain. Germline V lookup: CDR1 MNHNS, CDR2 SASEGT. The V gene lost 1 base and the J gene lost 7 bases, with 10 bases spanning the gap. CDR3 length equals 14 residues. In DNA, the CDR3 is TGTGCCAGCAGTGAAGGAGGGTTGGCTGAAAAACTGTTTTTT. Its translation: CASSEGGLAEKLFF.

The V gene is TRBV7-2, the J gene TRBJ2-1, with 7 nucleotides matching TRBD2. This CDR3 region has 18 residues. Per germline, CDR1 SGHTA and CDR2 FQGNSA. V lost 0 bases and J lost 0; bases outside the gene matches: 8. This chain's CDR3 is CASSLAPLAALSYNEQFF. In nucleotides, the CDR3 is TGTGCCAGCAGCTTAGCCCCCCTAGCGGCGCTCTCCTACAATGAGCAGTTCTTC.

The genes are TRBV2 and TRBJ2-1; D unresolved. CDR1 is SNHLY and CDR2 is FYNNEI in the germline V gene. This CDR3 spans 15 amino acids. Trimming left V 4 bases short and J 0 bases short, with 10 bases between. The CDR3 DNA follows: TGTGCCAGCAGTGGGTTAAGCCCCTCCTACAATGAGCAGTTCTTC. Translated: CASSGLSPSYNEQFF.

The chain uses TRBV11-2 and TRBJ2-3, with TRBD1 matching 8 bases. The CDR3 covers 14 residues. CDR1 and CDR2 (germline): SGHAT, FQNNGV. The V segment lost 5 bases and the J segment 3 bases; nucleotides outside the gene matches: 4. The DNA of the CDR3 is TGTGCCAGCAGCCCAGGGGGCAGGACAGATACGCAGTATTTT. Its protein product is CASSPGGRTDTQYF.

This sequence joins TRBV9 and TRBJ2-5; D remains ambiguous. The V end lost 4 bases, the J end lost 1 base, and 17 bases lay between the germline ends. The V gene's germline CDR1 is SGDLS and CDR2 YYNGEE. This CDR3 has 16 amino acids. The CDR3 spells CASSRTPSRPQETQYF. CDR3 DNA sequence: TGTGCCAGCAGCCGAACCCCCAGTAGGCCCCAAGAGACCCAGTACTTC.

This chain uses TRBV7-9 with TRBJ1-2; TRBD1 matches at 7 bases. This CDR3 has 14 amino acids. Per germline, CDR1 SEHNR and CDR2 FQNEAQ (reference sequence). The junction had 2 bases not matched to a gene; V was cut back by 1 base and J by 3 bases. The CDR3 is CASSLVGQDYGYTF. The CDR3 DNA sequence: TGTGCCAGCAGCTTAGTTGGACAGGACTATGGCTACACCTTC.

The chain has TRBV27 and TRBJ2-3; the D is unclear. V dropped 6 bases and J dropped 2 bases, with 12 bases sitting between them. Germline CDR1 MNHEY, CDR2 SMNVEV (reference sequence). The CDR3 loop spans 14 amino acids. DNA for the CDR3: TGTGCCAGCAGAGATGGCAGCTACACAGATACGCAGTATTTT. Its translation: CASRDGSYTDTQYF.

This chain connects TRBV5-6 to TRBJ2-3; D gene ambiguous. This CDR3 spans 14 amino acids. V was pared by 0 bases and J by 8 bases, with 13 bases between. Per germline, CDR1 SGHDT and CDR2 YYEEEE. The CDR3 spells CASSLEPRGGTQYF. The CDR3 DNA sequence: TGTGCCAGCAGCTTGGAGCCTCGAGGTGGTACGCAGTATTTT.

This chain uses TRBV7-9 with TRBJ1-4, with 10 bases identical to TRBD1. The CDR3 consists of 15 residues. Looked up from germline, CDR1 is SEHNR and CDR2 is FQNEAQ (reference sequence). Trimming removed 3 bases from V and 8 bases from J; junction bases left unmatched: 6. Here the CDR3 DNA reads TGTGCCAGCAGCTTTCCGGGACAGGGGAACGAAAAACTGTTTTTT. Its protein product is CASSFPGQGNEKLFF.

The rearrangement uses TRBV4-3 and TRBJ2-3; 11 nucleotides match TRBD2. The CDR3 extends over 18 amino acids. CDR1 and CDR2 from the germline V gene are LGHNA and YSLEER. V was pared by 3 bases and J by 5 bases, with 13 bases of the junction left unmatched. CDR3 sequence: CASSQTTQGLAGRDTQYF. CDR3 in DNA: TGCGCCAGCAGCCAGACCACCCAAGGACTAGCGGGTAGAGATACGCAGTATTTT.

Only one count was recorded for this clone. The rearrangement uses TRBV2 and TRBJ1-1, with D maybe TRBD1 (6 bases). Trimming removed 2 bases at V and 7 bases at J, with 11 bases between. Looked up from germline, CDR1 is SNHLY and CDR2 is FYNNEI. The CDR3 consists of 13 residues. CDR3 in amino acids: CASSERGVGEAFF. CDR3 nucleotides: TGTGCCAGCAGTGAAAGGGGGGTCGGTGAAGCTTTCTTT.

This chain's CDR3 is CASSLGRWGTIDTEAFF. The CDR3 DNA is TGTGCCAGCAGTTTAGGAAGGTGGGGGACCATCGACACTGAAGCTTTCTTT. The rearrangement uses TRBV28 and TRBJ1-1; maybe TRBD1 (5 bases). The V gene's germline CDR1 is MDHEN and CDR2 SYDVKM. This CDR3 is built from 17 residues. V gave up 2 bases and J gave up 3 bases, with 19 bases separating them.

V and J are TRBV7-9 and TRBJ1-3; D might be TRBD1 (5 bases). V was clipped by 5 bases and J by 0 bases, with 8 bases between them. Germline-derived CDR1 and CDR2 are SEHNR and FQNEAQ (reference sequence). The CDR3 spans 14 residues. This CDR3 reads CASSQGDSGNTIYF. Here the CDR3 DNA reads TGTGCCAGCAGCCAAGGGGACTCTGGAAACACCATATATTTT.

The genes are TRBV18 and TRBJ2-5; D not resolved. The CDR3 has 15 amino acids. V dropped 0 bases and J dropped 0 bases, with 8 bases sitting between them. The V gene's germline CDR1 is KGHSH and CDR2 LQKENI. CDR3: CASSPPSRNQETQYF. CDR3 DNA: TGTGCCAGCTCACCACCGTCCCGGAACCAAGAGACCCAGTACTTC.

In regard to this clone: Other nucleotide sequences from this sample produce the same CDR3. The chain has TRBV7-9 and TRBJ2-7; D perhaps matches TRBD1 (6 bases). CDR3 size: 14 residues. CDR1 SEHNR and CDR2 FQNEAQ come from the germline V gene (reference sequence). V was cut by 3 bases and J by 0 bases, with 9 bases left in between. The CDR3 loop is CASSLTQGSYEQYF. CDR3 coding DNA: TGTGCCAGCAGCTTGACACAGGGCTCCTACGAGCAGTACTTC.

This clone has just one count. V gene TRBV7-2 combines with J gene TRBJ2-1; TRBD2 matches at 9 bases. CDR3 length equals 16 residues. Germline CDR1 is SGHTA and CDR2 is FQGNSA. After removal of 5 bases from V and 0 bases from J, the junction contained 5 bases not matched to a gene. The CDR3 DNA follows: TGTGCCAGCAGCAAAGCGGGACTAGCCTCCTACAATGAGCAGTTCTTC. It is translated as CASSKAGLASYNEQFF.

V and J are TRBV7-9 and TRBJ1-2, with D possibly being TRBD1 (5 bases). Germline CDR1 SEHNR, CDR2 FQNEAQ (reference sequence). The CDR3 sequence is 16 residues long. Trimming took 5 bases from V and 0 from J, leaving 16 bases between them. This chain's CDR3 is CASSLPWQGTNYGYTF. DNA of the CDR3: TGTGCCAGCAGCCTTCCCTGGCAGGGTACTAACTATGGCTACACCTTC.

This chain joins TRBV7-9 and TRBJ2-7; weak D call: TRBD1 (6 bases). V was shortened by 4 bases and J by 3 bases, with 10 bases between the two germline ends. The CDR3 loop spans 13 amino acids. CDR1 is SEHNR, CDR2 FQNEAQ, per germline (reference sequence). The CDR3 loop reads CASSYGQSYEQYF. The CDR3 region has the DNA TGTGCCAGCAGCTATGGACAGAGCTACGAGCAGTACTTC.

The rearrangement joins TRBV5-6 to TRBJ1-4; TRBD1 matches at 7 bases. Germline-derived CDR1 and CDR2 are SGHDT and YYEEEE. CDR3 length equals 15 residues. V lost 3 bases, J lost 8 bases, and 10 bases stayed unmatched. CDR3 nucleotide sequence: TGTGCCAGCAGCTCCCGAGCCGGCAGGGGGGAAAAACTGTTTTTT. Translated: CASSSRAGRGEKLFF.

This rearrangement joins TRBV6-1 to TRBJ1-1; D is ambiguous. The germline CDR1 and CDR2 sequences are MNHNS and SASEGT. This CDR3 region has 14 residues. The germline V and J ends were trimmed by 6 bases and 1 base, with 12 bases remaining between them. The CDR3 here is CASSVRSQNTEAFF. In DNA, the CDR3 is TGTGCCAGCAGCGTCCGTAGTCAGAACACTGAAGCTTTCTTT.

The rearrangement uses TRBV28 and TRBJ2-3; 9 bases line up with TRBD2. The V segment lost 4 bases and the J segment 7 bases; nucleotides outside the gene matches: 6. The CDR3 contains 14 residues. Germline V gives CDR1 MDHEN, CDR2 SYDVKM. This CDR3 reads CASSSGTSIYTQYF. CDR3 coding DNA: TGTGCCAGCAGTTCCGGGACTAGCATATATACGCAGTATTTT.

Only a few counts were recorded for this clone. The V and J genes are TRBV7-9 and TRBJ1-4; 7 bases fit TRBD1. Looked up from germline, CDR1 is SEHNR and CDR2 is FQNEAQ (reference sequence). The V segment lost 4 bases and the J segment 3 bases; nucleotides outside the gene matches: 5. This CDR3 is built from 15 residues. This CDR3 reads CASSYGQAANEKLFF. DNA of the CDR3: TGTGCCAGCAGCTACGGACAGGCGGCTAATGAAAAACTGTTTTTT.